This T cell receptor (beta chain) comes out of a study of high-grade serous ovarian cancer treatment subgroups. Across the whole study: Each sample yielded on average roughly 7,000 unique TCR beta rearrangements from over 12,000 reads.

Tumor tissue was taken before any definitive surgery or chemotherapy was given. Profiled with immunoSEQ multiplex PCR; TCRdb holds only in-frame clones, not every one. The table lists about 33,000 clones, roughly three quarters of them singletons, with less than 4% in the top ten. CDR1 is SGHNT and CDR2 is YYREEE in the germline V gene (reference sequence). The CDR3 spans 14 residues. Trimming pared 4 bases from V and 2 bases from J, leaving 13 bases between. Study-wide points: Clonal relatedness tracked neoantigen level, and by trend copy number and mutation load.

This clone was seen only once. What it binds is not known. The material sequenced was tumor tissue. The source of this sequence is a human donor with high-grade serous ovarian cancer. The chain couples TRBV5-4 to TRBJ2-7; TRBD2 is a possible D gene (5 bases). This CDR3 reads CASSTDLGTYEQYF. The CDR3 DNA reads TGTGCCAGCAGCACGGACTTGGGGACCTACGAGCAGTACTTC.